The entry below gives a single T cell receptor (beta chain) sequence along with its context. MiXCR, run by TCRdb on the multiplex PCR reads, gives a single entry per CDR3 protein. The data show tens of thousands of distinct CDR3 sequences, over 55% seen once. This record belongs to a study of breast tumors, draining lymph nodes, adjacent tissues. The CDR3 extends over 20 amino acids. The trim removed 4 bases at V and 0 bases at J, leaving 9 bases unmatched. Germline values: CDR1 SGDLS, CDR2 YYNGEE. Sequenced material: breast tumor tissue. The clonotype was recovered from a female donor with breast cancer. Some clones in this sample may be carry-over from other donors' samples. The gene calls are TRBV9 and TRBJ2-2; 16 nucleotides match TRBD2. CDR3 nucleotide sequence: TGTGCCAGCAGCCCTCACGGAGGGACTAGCGGGAGGGCGAACACCGGGGAGCTGTTTTTT. Residues: CASSPHGGTSGRANTGELFF. Using reference TRBV9 and TRBJ2-2 for the parts outside the CDR3, the full variable domain is DSGVTQTPKHLITATGQRVTLRCSPRSGDLSVYWYQQSLDQGLQFLIQYYNGEERAKGNILERFSAQQFPDLHSELNLSSLELGDSALYFCASSPHGGTSGRANTGELFFGEGSRLTVL.